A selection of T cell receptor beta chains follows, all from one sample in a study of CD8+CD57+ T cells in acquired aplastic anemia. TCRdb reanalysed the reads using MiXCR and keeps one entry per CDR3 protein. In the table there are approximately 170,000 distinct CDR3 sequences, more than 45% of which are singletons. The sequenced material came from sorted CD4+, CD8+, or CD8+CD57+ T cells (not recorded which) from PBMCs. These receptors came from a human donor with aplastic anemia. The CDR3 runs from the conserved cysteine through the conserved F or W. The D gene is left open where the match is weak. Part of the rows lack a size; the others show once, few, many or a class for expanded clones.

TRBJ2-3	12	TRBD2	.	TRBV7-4	CASGLARNTQYF	TGTGCCAGCGGACTAGCGAGGAATACGCAGTATTTT
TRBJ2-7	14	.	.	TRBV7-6	CASSLGALSYEQYF	TGTGCCAGCAGCTTAGGGGCGTTGTCCTACGAGCAGTACTTC
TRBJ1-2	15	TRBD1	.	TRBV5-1	CASSLSTGVDYGYTF	TGCGCCAGCAGCCTATCGACAGGGGTGGACTATGGCTACACCTTC
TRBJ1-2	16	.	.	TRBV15	CATSRGAGVGAYGYTF	TGTGCCACCAGCAGAGGAGCGGGGGTGGGGGCCTATGGCTACACCTTC
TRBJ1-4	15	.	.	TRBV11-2	CASSLDRQPNEKLFF	TGTGCCAGCAGCTTAGACCGACAGCCCAATGAAAAACTGTTTTTT
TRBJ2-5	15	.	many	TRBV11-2	CASSYSDGGQETQYF	TGTGCCAGCAGCTACTCGGACGGGGGCCAAGAGACCCAGTACTTC
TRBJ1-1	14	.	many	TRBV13	CASSPRDWNTEAFF	TGTGCCAGCAGCCCAAGGGACTGGAACACTGAAGCTTTCTTT
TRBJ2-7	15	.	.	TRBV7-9	CASNLQGQGLGEQYF	TGTGCCAGCAACCTCCAAGGGCAGGGATTGGGCGAGCAGTACTTC
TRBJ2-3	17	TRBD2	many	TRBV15	CATSRDPLAGTTDTQYF	TGTGCCACCAGCAGAGATCCACTAGCGGGGACCACAGATACGCAGTATTTT
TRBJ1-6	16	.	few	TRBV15	CATSRDSSSYNSPLHF	TGTGCCACCAGCAGGGACAGTAGCTCCTATAATTCACCCCTCCACTTT
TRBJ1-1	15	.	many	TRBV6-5	CASSYEPGIDTEAFF	TGTGCCAGCAGTTACGAGCCAGGGATCGACACTGAAGCTTTCTTT
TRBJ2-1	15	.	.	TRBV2	CASSEGMGLHNEQFF	TGTGCCAGCAGTGAAGGAATGGGACTCCACAATGAGCAGTTCTTC
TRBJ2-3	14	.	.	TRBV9	CASSLDKGTDTQYF	TGTGCCAGCAGCTTGGATAAGGGCACAGATACGCAGTATTTT
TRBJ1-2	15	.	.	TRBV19	CASSISAALNYGYTF	TGTGCCAGTAGTATATCGGCGGCCCTCAACTATGGCTACACCTTC
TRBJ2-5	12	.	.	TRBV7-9	CASSVQGETQYF	TGTGCCAGCAGCGTACAAGGCGAGACCCAGTACTTC
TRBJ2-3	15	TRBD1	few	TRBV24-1	CATSVRTGNADTQYF	TGTGCCACCAGTGTAAGGACAGGGAACGCAGATACGCAGTATTTT
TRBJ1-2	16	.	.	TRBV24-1	CATSWGWTGDNYGYTF	TGTGCCACCAGTTGGGGGTGGACCGGGGATAACTATGGCTACACCTTC
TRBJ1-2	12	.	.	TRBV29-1	CSVDPGRAGYTF	TGCAGCGTTGATCCCGGCAGGGCCGGCTACACCTTC
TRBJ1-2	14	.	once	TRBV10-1	CASSVPSLNYGYTF	TGCGCCAGCAGTGTCCCGTCCCTTAACTATGGCTACACCTTC
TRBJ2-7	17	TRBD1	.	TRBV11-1	CASSSHTAPGQGYEQYF	TGTGCCAGCAGCTCGCACACAGCTCCGGGACAGGGTTACGAGCAGTACTTC
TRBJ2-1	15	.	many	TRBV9	CASSVGTDTANEQFF	TGTGCCAGCAGCGTAGGAACGGACACCGCCAATGAGCAGTTCTTC